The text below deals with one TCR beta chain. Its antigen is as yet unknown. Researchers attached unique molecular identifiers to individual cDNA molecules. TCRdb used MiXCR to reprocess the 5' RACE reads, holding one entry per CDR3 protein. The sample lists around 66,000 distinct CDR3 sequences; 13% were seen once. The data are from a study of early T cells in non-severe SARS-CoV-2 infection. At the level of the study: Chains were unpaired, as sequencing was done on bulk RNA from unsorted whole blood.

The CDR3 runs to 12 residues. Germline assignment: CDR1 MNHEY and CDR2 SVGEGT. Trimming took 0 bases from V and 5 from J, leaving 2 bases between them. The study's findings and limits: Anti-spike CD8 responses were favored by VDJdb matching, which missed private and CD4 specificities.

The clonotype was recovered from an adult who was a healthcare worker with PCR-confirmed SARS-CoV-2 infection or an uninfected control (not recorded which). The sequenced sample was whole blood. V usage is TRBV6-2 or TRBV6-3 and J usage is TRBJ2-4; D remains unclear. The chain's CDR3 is CASSYSQNIQYF. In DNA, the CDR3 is TGTGCCAGCAGTTACTCCCAAAACATTCAGTACTTC.